This TCR beta chain was found in a study of vaccination effects on CD4 cells after COVID-19. Looking at the study overall: Participants were given two doses of BNT162b2 or mRNA-1273 vaccine. Pre-vaccine samples were drawn 16 days and one week before the first dose.

The table lists this clone with a few counts. Its antigen is unknown. CDR3 length equals 15 residues. Germline V gene data show CDR1 as SGHRS and CDR2 as YFSETQ. Trimming took 1 base from V and 8 from J, leaving 18 bases between them. Whole-study findings and limits: At late timepoints after vaccination, vaccine- and infection-induced clones shrank markedly.

The assay was immunoSEQ multiplex PCR, and TCRdb's table has in-frame clones only and misses some. The sample has nearly 45,000 clones, 60% to 75% seen once; the top ten hold around a third. Expansion with viral peptide pools was applied to antigen-specific CD4+ T cells by the ViraFEST assay prior to sequencing. Isolation of CD4+ T cells took place after approximately 10 days of culture. Infection dated between March and December 2020, before the Alpha, Beta and Delta variants reached the United States. Half the medium was swapped for IL-2 medium on days 3 and 7. The source was CD4+ T cells from PBMCs cultured with a peptide pool, collected before COVID-19 vaccination. The chain uses TRBV5-1 and TRBJ1-2; D possibly corresponds to TRBD1 (5 bases). This TCR derives from a human donor who had a prior SARS-CoV-2 infection. This CDR3 is CASSLSSGRASGYTF. CDR3 nucleotide sequence: TGCGCCAGCAGCTTGTCATCCGGCAGGGCGTCCGGCTACACCTTC. The whole variable domain, filled in from reference TRBV5-1 and TRBJ1-2, reads KAGVTQTPRYLIKTRGQQVTLSCSPISGHRSVSWYQQTPGQGLQFLFEYFSETQRNKGNFPGRFSGRQFSNSRSEMNVSTLELGDSALYLCASSLSSGRASGYTFGSGTRLTVV.